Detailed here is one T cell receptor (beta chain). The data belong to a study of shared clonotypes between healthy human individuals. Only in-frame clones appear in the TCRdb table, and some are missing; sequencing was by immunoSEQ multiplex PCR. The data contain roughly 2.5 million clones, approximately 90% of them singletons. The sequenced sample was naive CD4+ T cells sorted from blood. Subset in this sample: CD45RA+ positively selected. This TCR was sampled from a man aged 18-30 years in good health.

CDR3 amino acids: CASSVWRGGPGTDTQYF. The CDR3 nucleotides read TGTGCCAGCAGTGTGTGGCGGGGGGGCCCTGGCACAGATACGCAGTATTTT. The chain employs TRBV6-1 and TRBJ2-3; TRBD2 aligns across 9 bases. Germline-derived CDR1 and CDR2 are MNHNS and SASEGT. V lost 4 bases to trimming and J lost 1 base; unmatched junction nucleotides: 9. This CDR3 comprises 17 residues.